This is a list of T cell receptor beta chains from one sample in a study of blood T cells in healthy people across ages. TCRdb ran MiXCR on the 5' RACE reads and lists one entry per CDR3 protein. The data contain approximately 1,100,000 distinct CDR3 sequences, under 55% of them seen just once; the ten biggest clones take up 15% to 20%. Sequenced sample: blood. Source of these receptors: a woman aged 60 to 75 in good health. Both conserved end residues are part of each CDR3. The order of the fields is V gene, D gene, clone size, J gene, CDR3 protein, CDR3 DNA. A D gene is named only where the DNA matches it firmly. The listing skips clone size in some rows; elsewhere it reads once, few, many or a size class.

>TRBV27|-|-|TRBJ2-1
CASSLQAPGATSYNEQFF
TGTGCCAGCAGTTTACAAGCTCCGGGGGCGACGTCCTACAATGAGCAGTTCTTC
>TRBV4-1|-|-|TRBJ2-6
CASSQGGSHSGANVLTF
TGCGCCAGCAGCCAAGGGGGCAGCCACTCTGGGGCCAACGTCCTGACTTTC
>TRBV3-1|-|few|TRBJ2-5
CASSQDWGDTSQETQYF
TGTGCCAGCAGCCAAGATTGGGGAGACACATCACAAGAGACCCAGTACTTC
>TRBV11-3|-|-|TRBJ2-1
CASSRMGTDNEQFF
TGTGCCAGCAGCCGCATGGGGACGGACAATGAGCAGTTCTTC
>TRBV28|-|-|TRBJ1-2
CASSLPGRQAFYTF
TGTGCCAGCAGTTTACCGGGCCGCCAAGCCTTCTACACCTTC
>TRBV5-1|TRBD1|-|TRBJ2-7
CASSLVNRGEQYF
TGCGCCAGCAGCTTGGTCAACAGGGGCGAGCAGTACTTC
>TRBV28|TRBD2|few|TRBJ2-5
CASSGGLGAYNEQYF
TGTGCCAGCAGTGGGGGACTAGGGGCCTACAATGAGCAGTACTTC
>TRBV20-1|TRBD2|-|TRBJ2-3
CSARTQTSGSESDTQYF
TGCAGTGCTAGAACCCAAACTAGCGGGAGTGAATCAGATACGCAGTATTTT
>TRBV5-6|TRBD2|-|TRBJ2-1
CASSLGSSGRAGSYEQFF
TGTGCCAGCAGCTTGGGATCCAGCGGGAGGGCCGGATCCTACGAGCAGTTCTTC
>TRBV12-3/TRBV12-4|-|-|TRBJ2-6
CASSFMGATGANVLTF
TGTGCCAGCAGTTTCATGGGGGCTACTGGGGCCAACGTCCTGACTTTC
>TRBV27|TRBD1|-|TRBJ1-6
CASSLSTGTGDSPLHF
TGTGCCAGCAGTTTATCGACCGGGACAGGGGATTCACCCCTCCACTTT
>TRBV7-9|-|-|TRBJ2-5
CASMLGLEETQYF
TGTGCCAGCATGCTCGGACTGGAAGAGACCCAGTACTTC
>TRBV9|TRBD1|-|TRBJ1-1
CASSVEPGGASEAFF
TGTGCCAGCAGCGTAGAACCAGGGGGCGCTTCTGAAGCTTTCTTT